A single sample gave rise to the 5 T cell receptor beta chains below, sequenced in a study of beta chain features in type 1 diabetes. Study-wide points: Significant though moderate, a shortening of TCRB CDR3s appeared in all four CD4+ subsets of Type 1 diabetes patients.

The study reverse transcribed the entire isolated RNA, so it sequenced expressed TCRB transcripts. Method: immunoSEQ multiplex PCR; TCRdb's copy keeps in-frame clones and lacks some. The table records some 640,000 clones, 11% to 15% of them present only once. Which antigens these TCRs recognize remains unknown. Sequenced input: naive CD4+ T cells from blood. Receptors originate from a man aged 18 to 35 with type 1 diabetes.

The CDR3 coding sequence is TGTGCCAGCTACGCCGGGACAGGGGGCGCGAAATCTTTCTTT. It specifies CASYAGTGGAKSFF. The gene calls are TRBV28 and TRBJ1-1, with TRBD1 matching 12 bases. CDR1 and CDR2 from the germline V gene are MDHEN and SYDVKM. J was trimmed by 12 bases and V by 8 bases; bases with no gene match: 13. The CDR3 has 14 residues.

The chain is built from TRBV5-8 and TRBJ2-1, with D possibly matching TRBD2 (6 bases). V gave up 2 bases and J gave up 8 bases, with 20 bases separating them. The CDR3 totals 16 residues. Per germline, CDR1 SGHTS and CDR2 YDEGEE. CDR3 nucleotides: TGTGCCAGCAGCTTTAGGTTTAGCGGCCGTTTTGATGAGCAGTTCTTC. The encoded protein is CASSFRFSGRFDEQFF.

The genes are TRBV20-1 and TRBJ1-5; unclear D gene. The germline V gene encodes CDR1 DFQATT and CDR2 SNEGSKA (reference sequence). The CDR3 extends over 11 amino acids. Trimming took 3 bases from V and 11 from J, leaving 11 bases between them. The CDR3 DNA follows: TGCAGTGCTAGGGTTACTGGGACCCAGCATTTT. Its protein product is CSARVTGTQHF.

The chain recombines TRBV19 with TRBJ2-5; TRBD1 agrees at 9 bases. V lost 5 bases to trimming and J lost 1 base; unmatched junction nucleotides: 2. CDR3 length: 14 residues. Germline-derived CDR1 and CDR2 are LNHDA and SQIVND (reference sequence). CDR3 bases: TGTGCCAGTAGTGACAGGGGGTTCCAAGAGACCCAGTACTTC. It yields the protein CASSDRGFQETQYF.

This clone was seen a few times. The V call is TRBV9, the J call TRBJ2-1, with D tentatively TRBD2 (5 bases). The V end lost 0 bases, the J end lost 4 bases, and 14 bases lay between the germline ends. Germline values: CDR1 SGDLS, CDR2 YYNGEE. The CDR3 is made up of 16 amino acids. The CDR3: CASSVVGSGTYNEQFF. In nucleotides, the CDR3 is TGTGCCAGCAGCGTAGTGGGGAGCGGAACGTACAATGAGCAGTTCTTC.